One sample yielded the 8 T cell receptor beta chains listed below, sequenced in a study of patients and donors after allogeneic stem cell transplantation. TCRdb itself ran the RT-PCR reads through MiXCR, one entry per CDR3 protein. The repertoire holds approximately 200,000 distinct CDR3 sequences, with around 40% as singletons. The material sequenced was blood, either unsorted or a sorted T cell fraction (not recorded which). The receptors come from a human donor who was either an allogeneic HSCT recipient or a stem cell or donor lymphocyte infusion donor (not recorded which). It is not recorded whose cells these are; they may come from a transplant donor.

The CDR3 loop is CASSKGTSGEETQYF. Written as DNA, the CDR3 is TGTGCCAGCAGCAAAGGGACTAGCGGAGAAGAGACCCAGTACTTC. This sequence joins TRBV7-9 and TRBJ2-5; 11 bases fit TRBD2. V trimming: 5 bases; J trimming: 3 bases; junction bases outside the gene matches: 5. The CDR3 extends over 15 amino acids. Germline loops: CDR1 SEHNR, CDR2 FQNEAQ (reference sequence).

This clonotype was seen a handful of times. The rearrangement links TRBV12-3 or TRBV12-4 to TRBJ1-3; 7 bases map to TRBD1. The V gene end was trimmed by 3 bases and the J gene end by 4 bases; junction bases not matched to a gene: 12. CDR3 length equals 17 residues. The CDR3: CASSFPMTGLRGNTIYF. Here the CDR3 DNA reads TGTGCCAGCAGTTTCCCCATGACAGGGTTAAGAGGAAACACCATATATTTT.

The gene calls are TRBV5-1 and TRBJ1-1, with D perhaps TRBD1 (5 bases). The germline V gene encodes CDR1 SGHRS and CDR2 YFSETQ. CDR3 length: 13 amino acids. V was shortened by 5 bases and J by 2 bases, with 10 bases between the two germline ends. The CDR3 region is CASSSGPNTEAFF. As DNA, the CDR3 is TGCGCCAGCAGTTCGGGGCCAAACACTGAAGCTTTCTTT.

Only one count was recorded for this clonotype. The chain couples TRBV7-6 to TRBJ2-5, with 7 bases that match TRBD2. The CDR3 covers 11 residues. Per germline, CDR1 SGHVS and CDR2 FNYEAQ. V lost 10 bases, J lost 5 bases, and 4 bases stayed unmatched. In DNA, the CDR3 is TGTGCCACCAGGGAGGGGGAGACCCAGTACTTC. As protein: CATREGETQYF.

The rearrangement links TRBV4-2 to TRBJ2-7; 10 bases line up with TRBD1. CDR1 and CDR2 (germline): LGHNA, YNFKEQ. The CDR3 extends over 15 amino acids. After removal of 1 base from V and 2 bases from J, the junction contained 2 bases not matched to a gene. Here the CDR3 DNA reads TGTGCCAGCAGCCAAGCCGGGACAGGGGCCTACGAGCAGTACTTC. It encodes CASSQAGTGAYEQYF.

A few counts support this clonotype. The chain employs TRBV28 and TRBJ1-5; D not resolved. Germline assignment: CDR1 MDHEN and CDR2 SYDVKM. Trimming removed 1 base from V and 1 base from J, with 8 bases in between. This CDR3 is built from 15 residues. This CDR3 reads CASSLFVKSNQPQHF. The CDR3 DNA follows: TGTGCCAGCAGTTTATTTGTAAAGAGCAATCAGCCCCAGCATTTT.

This clonotype was counted between two and nine times. V usage is TRBV12-3 or TRBV12-4 and J usage is TRBJ2-7, with D unresolved. This CDR3 region has 15 residues. With 0 bases removed from V and 3 bases from J, the gap between germline ends came to 12 bases. The CDR3 region has the DNA TGTGCCAGCAGTTTAGCAAGTGAGGTATACTACGAGCAGTACTTC. The encoded protein is CASSLASEVYYEQYF.

This chain links TRBV28 with TRBJ1-1; 9 nucleotides match TRBD1. The CDR3 loop spans 15 amino acids. The V and J ends lost 6 bases and 4 bases, in that order; junction bases with no gene match: 9. CDR1 and CDR2 (germline): MDHEN, SYDVKM. CDR3 protein: CASRLAETGGTEAFF. CDR3 DNA: TGTGCCAGCAGACTAGCCGAGACAGGGGGCACTGAAGCTTTCTTT.